This TCR beta chain was observed in a study of response to subunit inactivated influenza vaccine. The CDR3 loop spans 16 amino acids. Germline CDR1 is MNHEY and CDR2 is SVGEGT. V gave up 2 bases and J gave up 0 bases, with 11 bases separating them. Each CDR3 protein gets one entry after TCRdb re-called the RT-PCR reads with MiXCR. Here the sample spans 450,000 to 500,000 distinct CDR3 sequences, approximately 11% being singletons. Study observations and caveats: Every seasonal influenza vaccination brings in few new T cells, the authors suggested.

As concerns this clonotype: Its cognate antigen is unknown.

This specimen consisted of PBMCs from blood, obtained about 40 days after vaccination. The V and J genes are TRBV6-2 or TRBV6-3 and TRBJ2-4; D call uncertain. The receptor's source is a man aged 45-65 years who received an inactivated influenza vaccine. This CDR3 is CASSYLVRLAKNIQYF. As DNA, the CDR3 is TGTGCCAGCAGTTACCTGGTCAGGCTAGCCAAAAACATTCAGTACTTC.